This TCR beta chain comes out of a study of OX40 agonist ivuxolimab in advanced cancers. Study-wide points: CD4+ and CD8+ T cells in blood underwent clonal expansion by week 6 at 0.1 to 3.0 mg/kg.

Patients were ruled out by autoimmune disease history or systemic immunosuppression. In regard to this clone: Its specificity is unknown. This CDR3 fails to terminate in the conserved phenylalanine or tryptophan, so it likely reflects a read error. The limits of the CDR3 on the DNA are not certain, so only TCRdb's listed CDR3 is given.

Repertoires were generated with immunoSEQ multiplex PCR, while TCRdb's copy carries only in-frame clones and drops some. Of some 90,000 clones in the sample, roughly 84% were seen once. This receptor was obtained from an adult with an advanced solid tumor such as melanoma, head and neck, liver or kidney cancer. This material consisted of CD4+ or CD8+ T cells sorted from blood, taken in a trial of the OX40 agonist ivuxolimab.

The CDR3 loop is CASSPVGGPSLWAL. This chain links TRBV7-2 with TRBJ2-7. The CDR3 contains 14 residues when both ends are counted. Germline loops: CDR1 SGHTA, CDR2 FQGNSA.